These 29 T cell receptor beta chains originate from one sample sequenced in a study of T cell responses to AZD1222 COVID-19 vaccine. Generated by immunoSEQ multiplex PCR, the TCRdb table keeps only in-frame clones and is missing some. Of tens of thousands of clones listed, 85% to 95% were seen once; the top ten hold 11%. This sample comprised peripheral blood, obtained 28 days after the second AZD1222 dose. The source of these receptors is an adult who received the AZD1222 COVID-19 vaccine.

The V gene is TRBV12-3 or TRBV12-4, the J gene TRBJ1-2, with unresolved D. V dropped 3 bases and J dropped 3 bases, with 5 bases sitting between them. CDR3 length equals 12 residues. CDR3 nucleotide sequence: TGTGCCAGCAGTTTGAGGGACTATGGCTACACCTTC. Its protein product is CASSLRDYGYTF.

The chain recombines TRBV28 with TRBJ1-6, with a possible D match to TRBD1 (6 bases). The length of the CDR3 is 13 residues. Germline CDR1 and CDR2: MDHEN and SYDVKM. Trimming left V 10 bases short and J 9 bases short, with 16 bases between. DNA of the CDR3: TGTGCCACGGGAGGGGGAGGGGTTTCACCCCTCCACTTT. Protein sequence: CATGGGGVSPLHF. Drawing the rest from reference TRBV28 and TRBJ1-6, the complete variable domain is DVKVTQSSRYLVKRTGEKVFLECVQDMDHENMFWYRQDPGLGLRLIYFSYDVKMKEKGDIPEGYSVSREKKERFSLILESASTNQTSMYLCATGGGGVSPLHFGNGTRLTVT.

The CDR3 here is CAITRQGMANYGYTF. The DNA of the CDR3 is TGTGCCATCACCCGACAGGGAATGGCTAACTATGGCTACACCTTC. The chain couples TRBV10-3 to TRBJ1-2, with 7 bases identical to TRBD1. This CDR3 spans 15 amino acids. Losses at the gene ends were 7 bases for V and 0 bases for J; bases not matched to a gene: 8. Germline lookup yields CDR1 ENHRY and CDR2 SYGVKD.

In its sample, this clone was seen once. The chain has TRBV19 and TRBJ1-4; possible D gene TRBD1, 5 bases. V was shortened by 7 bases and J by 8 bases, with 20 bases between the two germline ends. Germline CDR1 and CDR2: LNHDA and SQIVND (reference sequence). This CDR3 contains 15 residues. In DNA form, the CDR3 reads TGTGCCAGTACCCCGTCGGGGGGACGGGAGGAAAAACTGTTTTTT. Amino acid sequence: CASTPSGGREEKLFF.

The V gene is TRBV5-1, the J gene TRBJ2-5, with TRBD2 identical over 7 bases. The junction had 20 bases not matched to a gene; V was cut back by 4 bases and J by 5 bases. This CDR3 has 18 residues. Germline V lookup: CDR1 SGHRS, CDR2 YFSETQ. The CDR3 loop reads CASSPKAGFGPPAETQYF. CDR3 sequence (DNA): TGCGCCAGCAGCCCCAAAGCGGGATTCGGGCCCCCAGCGGAGACCCAGTACTTC. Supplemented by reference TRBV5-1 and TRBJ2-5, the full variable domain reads KAGVTQTPRYLIKTRGQQVTLSCSPISGHRSVSWYQQTPGQGLQFLFEYFSETQRNKGNFPGRFSGRQFSNSRSEMNVSTLELGDSALYLCASSPKAGFGPPAETQYFGPGTRLLVL.

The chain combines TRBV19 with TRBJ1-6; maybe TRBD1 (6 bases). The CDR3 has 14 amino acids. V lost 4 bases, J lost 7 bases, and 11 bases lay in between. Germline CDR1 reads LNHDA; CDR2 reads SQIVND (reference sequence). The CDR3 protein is CASSTGAENSPLHF. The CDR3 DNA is TGTGCCAGTAGTACAGGGGCTGAAAATTCACCCCTCCACTTT.

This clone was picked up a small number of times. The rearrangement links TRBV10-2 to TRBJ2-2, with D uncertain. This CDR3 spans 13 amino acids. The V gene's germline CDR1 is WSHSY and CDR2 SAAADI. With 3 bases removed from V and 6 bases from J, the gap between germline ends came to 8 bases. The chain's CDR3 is CASSDSRAGELFF. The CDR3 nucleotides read TGCGCCAGCAGTGACAGTCGGGCCGGGGAGCTGTTTTTT.

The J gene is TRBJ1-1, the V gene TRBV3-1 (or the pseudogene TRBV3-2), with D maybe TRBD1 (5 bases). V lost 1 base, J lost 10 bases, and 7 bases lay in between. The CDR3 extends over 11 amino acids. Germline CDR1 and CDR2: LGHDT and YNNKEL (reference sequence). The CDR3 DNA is TGTGCCAGCAGCCAAGGGGGGGGAGCTTTCTTT. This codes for CASSQGGGAFF.

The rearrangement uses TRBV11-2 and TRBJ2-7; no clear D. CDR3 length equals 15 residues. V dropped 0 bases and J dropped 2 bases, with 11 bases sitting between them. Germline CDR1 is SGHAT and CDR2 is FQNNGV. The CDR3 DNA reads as TGTGCCAGCAGCTTAGAATATGGGTTAACCTACGAGCAGTACTTC. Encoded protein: CASSLEYGLTYEQYF.

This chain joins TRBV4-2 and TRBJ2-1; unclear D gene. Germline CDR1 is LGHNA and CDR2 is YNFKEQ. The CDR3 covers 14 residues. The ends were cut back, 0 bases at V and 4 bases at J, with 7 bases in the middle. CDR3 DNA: TGTGCCAGCAGCCAAGATCTTTTATACAATGAGCAGTTCTTC. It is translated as CASSQDLLYNEQFF.

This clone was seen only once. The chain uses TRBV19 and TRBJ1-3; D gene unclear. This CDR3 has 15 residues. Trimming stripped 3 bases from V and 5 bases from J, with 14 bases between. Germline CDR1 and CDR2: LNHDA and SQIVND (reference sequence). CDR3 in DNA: TGTGCCAGTAGTATTTACGTGAATGGGCGAAACACCATATATTTT. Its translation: CASSIYVNGRNTIYF.

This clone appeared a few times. CDR3 coding DNA: TGTGCCAGCAGCTTGACAGGGGGTTTCTACGAGCAGTACTTC. Translated: CASSLTGGFYEQYF. The V and J genes are TRBV5-4 and TRBJ2-7, with TRBD1 identical over 8 bases. Germline CDR1 reads SGHNT; CDR2 reads YYREEE (reference sequence). The V and J ends lost 1 base and 3 bases, in that order; junction bases with no gene match: 3. CDR3 length equals 14 residues.

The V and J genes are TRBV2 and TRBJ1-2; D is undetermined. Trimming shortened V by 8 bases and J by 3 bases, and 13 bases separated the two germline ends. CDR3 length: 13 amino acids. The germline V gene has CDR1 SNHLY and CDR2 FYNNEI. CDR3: CASGGVPDYGYTF. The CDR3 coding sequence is TGTGCCAGCGGCGGGGTCCCGGACTATGGCTACACCTTC.

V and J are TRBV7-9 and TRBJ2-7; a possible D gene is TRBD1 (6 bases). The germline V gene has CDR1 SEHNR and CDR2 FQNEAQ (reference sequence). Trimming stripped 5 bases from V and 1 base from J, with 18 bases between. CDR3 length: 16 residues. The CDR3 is CASSLPRGVGSYEQYF. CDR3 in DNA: TGTGCCAGCAGCCTACCCAGGGGAGTCGGGTCCTACGAGCAGTACTTC. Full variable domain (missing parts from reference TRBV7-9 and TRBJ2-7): DTGVSQNPRHKITKRGQNVTFRCDPISEHNRLYWYRQTLGQGPEFLTYFQNEAQLEKSRLLSDRFSAERPKGSFSTLEIQRTEQGDSAMYLCASSLPRGVGSYEQYFGPGTRLTVT.

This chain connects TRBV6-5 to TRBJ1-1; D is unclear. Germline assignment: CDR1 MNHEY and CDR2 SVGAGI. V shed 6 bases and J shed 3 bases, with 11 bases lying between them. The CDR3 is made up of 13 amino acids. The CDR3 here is CASRWSRDTEAFF. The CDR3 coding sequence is TGTGCCAGCAGGTGGTCCCGGGACACTGAAGCTTTCTTT.

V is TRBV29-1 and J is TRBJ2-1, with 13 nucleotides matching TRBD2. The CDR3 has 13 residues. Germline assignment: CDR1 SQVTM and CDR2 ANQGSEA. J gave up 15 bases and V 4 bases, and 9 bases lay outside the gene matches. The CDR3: CSVGGLAGPPRFF. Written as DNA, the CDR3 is TGCAGCGTTGGGGGACTAGCGGGACCTCCAAGGTTCTTC.

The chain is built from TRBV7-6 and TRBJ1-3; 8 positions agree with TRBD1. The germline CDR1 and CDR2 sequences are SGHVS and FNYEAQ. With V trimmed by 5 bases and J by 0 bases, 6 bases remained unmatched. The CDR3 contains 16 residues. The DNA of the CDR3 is TGTGCCAGCAGCCAGACAGGGGCCAACTCTGGAAACACCATATATTTT. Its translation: CASSQTGANSGNTIYF.

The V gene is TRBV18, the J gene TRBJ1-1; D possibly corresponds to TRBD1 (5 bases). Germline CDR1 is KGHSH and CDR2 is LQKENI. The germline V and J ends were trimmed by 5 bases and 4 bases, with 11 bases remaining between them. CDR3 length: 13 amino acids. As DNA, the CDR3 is TGTGCCAGCTCAATTTCCGGGGCCACTGAAGCTTTCTTT. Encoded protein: CASSISGATEAFF.

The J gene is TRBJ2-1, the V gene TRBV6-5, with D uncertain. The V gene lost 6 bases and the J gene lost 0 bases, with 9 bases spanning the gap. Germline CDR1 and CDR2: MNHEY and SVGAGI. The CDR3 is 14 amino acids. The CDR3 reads CASRARNSYNEQFF. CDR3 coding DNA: TGTGCCAGCAGAGCACGGAACTCCTACAATGAGCAGTTCTTC.

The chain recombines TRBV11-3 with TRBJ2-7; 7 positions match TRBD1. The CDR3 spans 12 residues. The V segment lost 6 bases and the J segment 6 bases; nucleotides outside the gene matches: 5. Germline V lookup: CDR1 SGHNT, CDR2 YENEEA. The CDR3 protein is CASSPAGGEQYF. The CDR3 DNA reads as TGTGCCAGCAGTCCCGCAGGGGGCGAGCAGTACTTC. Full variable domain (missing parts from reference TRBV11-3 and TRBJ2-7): EAGVVQSPRYKIIEKKQPVAFWCNPISGHNTLYWYLQNLGQGPELLIRYENEEAVDDSQLPKDRFSAERLKGVDSTLKIQPAELGDSAVYLCASSPAGGEQYFGPGTRLTVT.

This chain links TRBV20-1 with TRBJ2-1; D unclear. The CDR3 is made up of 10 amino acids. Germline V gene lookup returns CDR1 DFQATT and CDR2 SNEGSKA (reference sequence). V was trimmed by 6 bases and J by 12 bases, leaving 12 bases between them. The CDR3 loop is CSALEWGQFF. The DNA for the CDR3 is TGCAGTGCGCTCGAATGGGGGCAGTTCTTC.

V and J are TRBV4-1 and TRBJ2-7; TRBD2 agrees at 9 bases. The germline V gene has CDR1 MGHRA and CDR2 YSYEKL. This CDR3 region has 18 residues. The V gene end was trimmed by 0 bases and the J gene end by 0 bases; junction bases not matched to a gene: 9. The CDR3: CASSQDWASGMVSYEQYF. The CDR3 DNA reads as TGCGCCAGCAGCCAAGATTGGGCTAGCGGGATGGTCTCCTACGAGCAGTACTTC.

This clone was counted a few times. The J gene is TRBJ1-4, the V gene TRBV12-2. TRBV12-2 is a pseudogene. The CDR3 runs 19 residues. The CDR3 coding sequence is TGTGCAAGTCGCTTAGGACCCCCCCGAGAGGGGATGTCTAATGAAAAACTGTTTTTT. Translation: CASRLGPPREGMSNEKLFF.

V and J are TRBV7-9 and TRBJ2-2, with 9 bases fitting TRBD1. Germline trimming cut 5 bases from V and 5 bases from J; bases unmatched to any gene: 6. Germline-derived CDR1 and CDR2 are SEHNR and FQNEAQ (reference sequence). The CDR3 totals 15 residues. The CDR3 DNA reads TGTGCCAGCAGCCCCCGGACAGGGGAAACCGGGGAGCTGTTTTTT. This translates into CASSPRTGETGELFF.

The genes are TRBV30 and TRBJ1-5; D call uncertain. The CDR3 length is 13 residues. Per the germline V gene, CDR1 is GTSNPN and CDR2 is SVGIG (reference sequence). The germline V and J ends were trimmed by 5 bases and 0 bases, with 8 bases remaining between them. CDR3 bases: TGTGCCTGGTCACAAGGTAGCAATCAGCCCCAGCATTTT. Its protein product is CAWSQGSNQPQHF.

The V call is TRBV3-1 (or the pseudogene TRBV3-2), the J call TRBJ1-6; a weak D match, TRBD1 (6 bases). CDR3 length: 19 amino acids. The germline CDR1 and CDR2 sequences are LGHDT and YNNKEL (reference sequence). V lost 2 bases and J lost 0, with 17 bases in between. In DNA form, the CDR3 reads TGTGCCAGCAGCCAACGGTTCCTGAGGGGGAGCTCCTATAATTCACCCCTCCACTTT. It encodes CASSQRFLRGSSYNSPLHF.

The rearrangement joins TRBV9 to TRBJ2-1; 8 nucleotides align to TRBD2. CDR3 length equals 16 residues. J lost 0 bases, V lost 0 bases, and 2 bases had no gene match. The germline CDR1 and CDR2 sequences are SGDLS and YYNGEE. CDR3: CASSVAGTSSYNEQFF. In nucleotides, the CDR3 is TGTGCCAGCAGCGTAGCGGGGACTAGCTCCTACAATGAGCAGTTCTTC.

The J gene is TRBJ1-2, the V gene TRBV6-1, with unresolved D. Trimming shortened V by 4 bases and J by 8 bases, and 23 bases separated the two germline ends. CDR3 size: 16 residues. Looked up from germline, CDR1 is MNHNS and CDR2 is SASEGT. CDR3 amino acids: CASSVDFGGALAGYTF. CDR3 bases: TGTGCCAGCAGTGTGGACTTCGGTGGAGCCCTGGCCGGCTACACCTTC.

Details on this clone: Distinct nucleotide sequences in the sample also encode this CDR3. The CDR3, as DNA: TGTGCCAGCAGCCCTGGGACAGGGACTGGCTACACCTTC. This sequence encodes CASSPGTGTGYTF. This chain connects TRBV7-9 to TRBJ1-2; 9 nucleotides agree with TRBD1. This CDR3 region has 13 residues. V gave up 5 bases and J gave up 7 bases; unmatched junction bases: 5. Per germline, CDR1 SEHNR and CDR2 FQNEAQ (reference sequence).